This T cell receptor beta chain was sequenced for a study of shared clonotypes between healthy human individuals. Several immunoSEQ plates received, in even portions, the genomic DNA of each subset. Method: immunoSEQ multiplex PCR; TCRdb's copy keeps in-frame clones and lacks some. Of around 1.9 million clones listed, over 85% are singletons. Per germline, CDR1 SGHRS and CDR2 YFSETQ. Trimming took off 4 bases at V and 1 base at J, with 14 bases between the two ends. The CDR3 contains 15 residues. Cells designated naive CD8 were CD45RO-negative and were positively selected for CCR7, with terminally differentiated effector memory CD45RA+ cells excluded. All of the donors resided in Nashville, Tennessee, and each was a Caucasian adult. This clone has a single count.

The rearrangement uses TRBV5-1 and TRBJ1-1; D is uncertain. This TCR was recovered from a man aged 18 to 30 in good health. Some clones in this sample may be carry-over from other donors' samples. What was sequenced was naive CD8+ T cells from PBMCs. The CDR3 DNA reads TGCGCCAGCAGCCCAGCCGATGACCGGAACACTGAAGCTTTCTTT. Translation gives CASSPADDRNTEAFF.